The 25 T cell receptor beta chains reported below all come from one sample, sequenced in a study of blood T cell repertoires in COVID-19. The method was immunoSEQ multiplex PCR; TCRdb's version includes in-frame clones alone and lacks a portion of them. The sample shows some 290,000 clones, less than 90% of them seen only once. Sequencing used peripheral blood. Receptor source: a woman aged 25 to 45 with COVID-19, enrolled during active disease.

The gene calls are TRBV4-2 and TRBJ1-2, with D unclear. The CDR3 extends over 15 amino acids. The germline CDR1 and CDR2 sequences are LGHNA and YNFKEQ. Trimming took off 3 bases at V and 1 base at J, with 12 bases between the two ends. The CDR3 region is CASSQEGEGNYGYTF. The CDR3 DNA is TGTGCCAGCAGCCAGGAGGGAGAAGGTAACTATGGCTACACCTTC.

In this sample, this clone turned up once. The chain joins TRBV27 to TRBJ2-2, with no clear D. The CDR3 contains 16 residues. V lost 0 bases to trimming and J lost 1 base, with 9 bases between them. The germline V gene encodes CDR1 MNHEY and CDR2 SMNVEV (reference sequence). CDR3 sequence (DNA): TGTGCCAGCAGTTTATCGGCTCCGGGGAACACCGGGGAGCTGTTTTTT. It encodes CASSLSAPGNTGELFF.

The rearrangement joins TRBV5-4 to TRBJ1-4; D might be TRBD1 (6 bases). The CDR3 spans 11 residues. The germline V gene has CDR1 SGHNT and CDR2 YYREEE (reference sequence). Trimming took 3 bases from V and 16 from J, leaving 13 bases between them. CDR3 residues: CASSWGGHEFF. The CDR3 bases are TGTGCCAGCAGCTGGGGGGGGCACGAGTTTTTT. Complete variable domain (other parts from reference TRBV5-4 and TRBJ1-4): ETGVTQSPTHLIKTRGQQVTLRCSSQSGHNTVSWYQQALGQGPQFIFQYYREEENGRGNFPPRFSGLQFPNYSSELNVNALELDDSALYLCASSWGGHEFFGSGTQLSVL.

The gene calls are TRBV5-6 and TRBJ1-5, with 8 positions matching TRBD1. This CDR3 is 15 amino acids long. Germline V CDR1 and CDR2: SGHDT, YYEEEE. V shed 4 bases, J shed 0 bases, and the junction held 3 bases outside the gene matches. Here the CDR3 reads CASSEQGDSNQPQHF. CDR3 nucleotide sequence: TGTGCCAGCAGCGAACAGGGGGATAGCAATCAGCCCCAGCATTTT.

The chain has TRBV29-1 and TRBJ2-1; D may be TRBD1 (6 bases). The V gene lost 3 bases and the J gene lost 5 bases, with 14 bases spanning the gap. The CDR3 sequence is 14 residues long. In germline, CDR1 is SQVTM, CDR2 ANQGSEA. CDR3 in amino acids: CSVDPPGHHNEQFF. CDR3 bases: TGCAGCGTTGACCCGCCGGGACACCACAATGAGCAGTTCTTC.

V is TRBV20-1 and J is TRBJ2-7; 9 positions agree with TRBD2. Germline V gene data show CDR1 as DFQATT and CDR2 as SNEGSKA (reference sequence). V lost 3 bases, J lost 3 bases, and 9 bases stayed unmatched. CDR3 length equals 15 residues. In DNA form, the CDR3 reads TGCAGTGCTAGTTCCACGACTAGCGGACGCTACGAGCAGTACTTC. Translation: CSASSTTSGRYEQYF.

This clone has ten or more counts. The chain joins TRBV27 to TRBJ2-1, with TRBD2 matching 8 bases. The CDR3 is made up of 12 amino acids. In germline, CDR1 is MNHEY, CDR2 SMNVEV (reference sequence). With 5 bases clipped from V and 8 bases from J, the junction kept 2 bases outside the gene matches. CDR3 bases: TGTGCCAGCAGTCCAGCGGGGGATGAGCAGTTCTTC. Its protein product is CASSPAGDEQFF.

This chain connects TRBV27 to TRBJ2-7; 12 bases line up with TRBD1. This CDR3 contains 15 residues. The trim removed 2 bases at V and 5 bases at J, leaving 4 bases unmatched. Germline V gives CDR1 MNHEY, CDR2 SMNVEV (reference sequence). The CDR3 loop is CASSLMGQGANEQYF. CDR3 in DNA: TGTGCCAGCAGTTTAATGGGACAGGGGGCAAACGAGCAGTACTTC.

The V call is TRBV19, the J call TRBJ2-2; D may be TRBD1 (6 bases). The germline gives CDR1 LNHDA, CDR2 SQIVND (reference sequence). The CDR3 covers 19 residues. V was clipped by 3 bases and J by 0 bases, with 20 bases between them. The CDR3 DNA sequence: TGTGCCAGTAGTATGGGGGCCTGGCCCGGCGGCCCGAACACCGGGGAGCTGTTTTTT. Protein: CASSMGAWPGGPNTGELFF.

The chain recombines TRBV5-1 with TRBJ2-5; perhaps TRBD2 as D (6 bases). This CDR3 is built from 13 residues. Trimming pared 4 bases from V and 2 bases from J, leaving 9 bases between. CDR1 is SGHRS and CDR2 is YFSETQ in the germline V gene. The CDR3 nucleotides read TGCGCCAGCAGCCTGGGAGGTCAAGAGACCCAGTACTTC. It is translated as CASSLGGQETQYF.

The rearrangement uses TRBV5-5 and TRBJ2-5, with D tentatively TRBD1 (6 bases). Looked up from germline, CDR1 is SGHKS and CDR2 is YYEKEE (reference sequence). The CDR3 consists of 16 residues. Trimming pared 4 bases from V and 1 base from J, leaving 17 bases between. The CDR3 protein is CASSARRDTPQETQYF. The CDR3, as DNA: TGTGCCAGCAGCGCCCGCCGGGACACCCCCCAAGAGACCCAGTACTTC. The whole variable domain, remainder taken from reference TRBV5-5 and TRBJ2-5, is DAGVTQSPTHLIKTRGQQVTLRCSPISGHKSVSWYQQVLGQGPQFIFQYYEKEERGRGNFPDRFSARQFPNYSSELNVNALLLGDSALYLCASSARRDTPQETQYFGPGTRLLVL.

The sample holds one count of this clone. The V and J genes are TRBV9 and TRBJ1-2; D call uncertain. This CDR3 is 14 amino acids long. Germline CDR1 reads SGDLS; CDR2 reads YYNGEE. Trimming took 7 bases from V and 5 from J, leaving 18 bases between them. The DNA of the CDR3 is TGTGCCAGCTCCCCTGCGAGCGATCGGTATGGCTACACCTTC. It translates to CASSPASDRYGYTF.

The sample holds one count of this clone. This sequence joins TRBV5-1 and TRBJ2-7; unclear D gene. The CDR3 has 16 residues. Germline assignment: CDR1 SGHRS and CDR2 YFSETQ. Trimming removed 0 bases from V and 3 bases from J, with 16 bases in between. Here the CDR3 reads CASSLATGTADYEQYF. CDR3 DNA: TGCGCCAGCAGCTTGGCGACGGGTACCGCAGACTACGAGCAGTACTTC.

This chain's CDR3 is CASSSPGQGDYGYTF. CDR3 nucleotide sequence: TGCGCCAGCAGCTCTCCGGGACAGGGTGACTATGGCTACACCTTC. J is TRBJ1-2 and V is TRBV5-1; 9 nucleotides align to TRBD1. Trimming took 3 bases from V and 3 from J; bases not matched to a gene: 6. Germline CDR1 reads SGHRS; CDR2 reads YFSETQ. CDR3 length equals 15 residues.

The gene calls are TRBV11-2 and TRBJ1-2, with no clear D. Trimming pared 1 base from V and 14 bases from J, leaving 11 bases between. Looked up from germline, CDR1 is SGHAT and CDR2 is FQNNGV. CDR3 length: 11 amino acids. CDR3 sequence (DNA): TGTGCCAGCAGCTTAGGAGGTGGTAGAACCTTC. It translates to CASSLGGGRTF.

The chain couples TRBV19 to TRBJ2-4; D is ambiguous. The CDR3 is 13 residues long. Germline V gene lookup returns CDR1 LNHDA and CDR2 SQIVND (reference sequence). V was trimmed by 5 bases and J by 8 bases, leaving 13 bases between them. CDR3: CASSLTRRDIQYF. The DNA for the CDR3 is TGTGCCAGTAGTTTGACTCGACGGGACATTCAGTACTTC.

J is TRBJ1-3 and V is TRBV4-1; TRBD1 aligns across 12 bases. The V gene's germline CDR1 is MGHRA and CDR2 YSYEKL. Trimming cost V 1 base and J 7 bases; bases outside gene matches: 5. The CDR3 length is 16 residues. For the CDR3, the DNA is TGCGCCAGCAGCCAAGGCCCGGGACAGGGGGCGAACACCATATATTTT. Its translation: CASSQGPGQGANTIYF.

This clone came up once. This chain joins TRBV3-1 (or the pseudogene TRBV3-2) and TRBJ2-1; maybe TRBD2 (7 bases). The V end was cut by 3 bases, the J end by 7 bases, with 16 bases between. The CDR3 is 15 residues long. Per the germline V gene, CDR1 is LGHDT and CDR2 is YNNKEL (reference sequence). The DNA of the CDR3 is TGTGCCAGCAGCCATAATAGGGGGGGGGAAAATGAGCAGTTCTTC. Its translation is CASSHNRGGENEQFF.

The table lists this clone with a count of one. Distinct nucleotide sequences in the sample also encode this CDR3. The genes are TRBV5-1 and TRBJ2-7; 8 bases are shared with TRBD2. CDR1 is SGHRS, CDR2 YFSETQ, per germline. The CDR3 runs to 15 residues. V shed 3 bases and J 4 bases; nucleotides not matched to a gene: 9. This CDR3 reads CASSSKRGPSYEQYF. DNA for the CDR3: TGCGCCAGCAGCTCCAAGCGGGGGCCTTCGTACGAGCAGTACTTC.

CDR3 region: CAIAGAAARNTEAFF. The DNA of the CDR3 is TGTGCCATCGCGGGGGCGGCCGCACGGAACACTGAAGCTTTCTTT. The chain recombines TRBV10-3 with TRBJ1-1; D perhaps matches TRBD1 (6 bases). The V gene lost 8 bases and the J gene lost 1 base, with 17 bases spanning the gap. This CDR3 spans 15 amino acids. The germline gives CDR1 ENHRY, CDR2 SYGVKD.

The chain recombines TRBV1 with TRBJ2-7; TRBD2 is the table's D call, not checked against the DNA. TRBV1 is recorded as a pseudogene. The CDR3 contains 15 residues. CDR3 DNA: TGCACCAGCAGCCCGGACGGGGGGCTCCCCTACGAGCAGTACTTC. This encodes CTSSPDGGLPYEQYF.

This clone was seen a few times. V and J are TRBV7-9 and TRBJ2-7, with a possible D match to TRBD2 (6 bases). Germline assignment: CDR1 SEHNR and CDR2 FQNEAQ (reference sequence). The CDR3 consists of 13 residues. The V gene lost 6 bases and the J gene lost 1 base, with 10 bases spanning the gap. The CDR3 nucleotides are TGTGCCAGCAGTTACCGGGAGTCCTACGAGCAGTACTTC. Amino acid sequence: CASSYRESYEQYF. Full variable domain (remainder filled in from reference TRBV7-9 and TRBJ2-7): DTGVSQNPRHKITKRGQNVTFRCDPISEHNRLYWYRQTLGQGPEFLTYFQNEAQLEKSRLLSDRFSAERPKGSFSTLEIQRTEQGDSAMYLCASSYRESYEQYFGPGTRLTVT.

At least ten counts were recorded for this clone. The chain carries TRBV18 and TRBJ1-2, with 7 bases matching TRBD1. The CDR3 has 15 residues. V was clipped by 3 bases and J by 6 bases; unmatched bases: 10. In germline, CDR1 is KGHSH, CDR2 LQKENI. The CDR3 sequence is CASSPTGGGAHGYTF. For the CDR3, the DNA is TGTGCCAGCTCACCTACAGGAGGGGGCGCGCATGGCTACACCTTC.

The chain joins TRBV29-1 to TRBJ2-5; D is perhaps TRBD2 (6 bases). V was trimmed by 4 bases and J by 1 base, leaving 7 bases between them. This CDR3 spans 12 amino acids. Per germline, CDR1 SQVTM and CDR2 ANQGSEA. The CDR3 sequence: CSVGRAQETQYF. The CDR3 DNA follows: TGCAGCGTTGGGAGGGCCCAAGAGACCCAGTACTTC.

The sample holds a few counts of this clone. J is TRBJ2-2 and V is TRBV7-2; 9 nucleotides line up with TRBD1. The CDR3 consists of 17 residues. Germline V gene lookup returns CDR1 SGHTA and CDR2 FQGNSA. Trimming at V came to 3 bases and at J to 4 bases, leaving 9 bases not matched to a gene. The DNA of the CDR3 is TGTGCCAGCAGCTTCGAACAGGGGGCGCCGGGCACCGGGGAGCTGTTTTTT. This codes for CASSFEQGAPGTGELFF. The full variable domain, completed using reference TRBV7-2 and TRBJ2-2, is GAGVSQSPSNKVTEKGKDVELRCDPISGHTALYWYRQSLGQGLEFLIYFQGNSAPDKSGLPSDRFSAERTGGSVSTLTIQRTQQEDSAVYLCASSFEQGAPGTGELFFGEGSRLTVL.